This T cell receptor beta chain was recovered during a study of cytomegalovirus exposure and HLA in healthy donors. Study-wide background: Within an early data release were 65 million to 90 million unique TCRs drawn from HLA-typed donors.

Primers for the PCR totalled 60 Vbeta and 13 Jbeta. The assay was immunoSEQ multiplex PCR, and TCRdb's table has in-frame clones only and misses some. The sample consists of 95,000 to 100,000 clones, approximately 80% of them appearing once. On this clone: Its antigen is unknown.

Per the germline V gene, CDR1 is SEHNR and CDR2 is FQNEAQ (reference sequence). V trimming: 5 bases; J trimming: 6 bases; junction bases outside the gene matches: 6. The CDR3 extends over 13 amino acids. Broader study findings: Within a later analysis, the majority of CMV-associated TCR beta chains appeared HLA-restricted. Association with HLA alleles at 0.05 false discovery rate was found for 16,951 TCR beta sequences in a later analysis.

The sample was PBMCs. This chain links TRBV7-9 with TRBJ1-1; 7 bases map to TRBD1. This TCR was recovered from a female donor in good health and CMV-seronegative. This CDR3 is CASSPTGTPEAFF. CDR3 DNA sequence: TGTGCCAGCAGCCCGACAGGGACGCCTGAAGCTTTCTTT.